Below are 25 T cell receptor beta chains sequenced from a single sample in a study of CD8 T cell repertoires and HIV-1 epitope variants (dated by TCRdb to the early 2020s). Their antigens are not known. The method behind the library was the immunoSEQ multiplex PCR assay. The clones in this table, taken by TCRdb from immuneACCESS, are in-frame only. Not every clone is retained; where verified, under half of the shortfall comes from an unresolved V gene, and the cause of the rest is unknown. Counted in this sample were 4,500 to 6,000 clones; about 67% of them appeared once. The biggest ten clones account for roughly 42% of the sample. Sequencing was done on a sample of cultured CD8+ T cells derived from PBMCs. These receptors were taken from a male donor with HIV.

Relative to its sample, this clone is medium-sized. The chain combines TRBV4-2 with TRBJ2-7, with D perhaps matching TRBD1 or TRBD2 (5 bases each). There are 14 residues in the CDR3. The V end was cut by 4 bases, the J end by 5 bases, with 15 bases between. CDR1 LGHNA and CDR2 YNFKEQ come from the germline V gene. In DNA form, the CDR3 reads TGTGCCAGCAGCCCTACAGGCGGGCGGGACGAGCAGTACTTC. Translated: CASSPTGGRDEQYF.

CDR3 coding DNA: TGTGCCAGCAGCGATTCGGGCGGGCAGCCCCAGCATTTT. Translation: CASSDSGGQPQHF. This rearrangement joins TRBV9 to TRBJ1-5; no clear D gene. In germline, CDR1 is SGDLS, CDR2 YYNGEE. Trimming removed 3 bases from V and 7 bases from J, with 11 bases in between. The length of the CDR3 is 13 residues.

The CDR3 protein is CASSNLAGGPDEQFF. Written as DNA, the CDR3 is TGTGCCAGCAGCAACCTAGCGGGGGGGCCCGATGAGCAGTTCTTC. The V gene is TRBV5-6, the J gene TRBJ2-1; TRBD2 aligns across 12 bases. This CDR3 comprises 15 residues. Germline CDR1 and CDR2: SGHDT and YYEEEE. V shed 4 bases, J shed 8 bases, and the junction held 7 bases outside the gene matches.

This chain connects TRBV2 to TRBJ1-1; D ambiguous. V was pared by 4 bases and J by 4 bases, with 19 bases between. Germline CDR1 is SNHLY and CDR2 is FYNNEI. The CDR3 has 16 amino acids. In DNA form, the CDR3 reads TGTGCCAGCAGTGTTGGCCTAGGGCCGAGGAGCACTGAAGCTTTCTTT. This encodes CASSVGLGPRSTEAFF.

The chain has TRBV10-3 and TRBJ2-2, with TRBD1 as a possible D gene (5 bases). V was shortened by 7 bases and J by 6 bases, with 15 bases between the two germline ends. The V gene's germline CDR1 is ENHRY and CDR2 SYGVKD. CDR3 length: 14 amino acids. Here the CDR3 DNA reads TGTGCCATCAATGATAGGGGAACGCCCGGGGAGCTGTTTTTT. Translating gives CAINDRGTPGELFF.

CDR3 amino acids: CASSLEIRGSGTQYF. As DNA, the CDR3 is TGTGCCAGCAGCTTAGAAATCAGGGGAAGTGGGACCCAGTACTTC. The chain has TRBV7-9 and TRBJ2-5, with D possibly matching TRBD1 (6 bases). Deletions cut 1 base from V and 7 bases from J, with 16 bases between. CDR3 size: 15 residues. The germline gives CDR1 SEHNR, CDR2 FQNEAQ (reference sequence).

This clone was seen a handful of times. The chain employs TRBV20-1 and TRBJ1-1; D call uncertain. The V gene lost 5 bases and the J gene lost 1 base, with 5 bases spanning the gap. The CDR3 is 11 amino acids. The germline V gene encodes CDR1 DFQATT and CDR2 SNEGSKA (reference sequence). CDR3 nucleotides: TGCAGTGCTCGAAGGAACACTGAAGCTTTCTTT. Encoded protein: CSARRNTEAFF.

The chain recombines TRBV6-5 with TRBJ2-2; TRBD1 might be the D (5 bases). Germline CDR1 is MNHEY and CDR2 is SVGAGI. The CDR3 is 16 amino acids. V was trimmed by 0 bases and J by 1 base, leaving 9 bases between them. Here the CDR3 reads CASSYSPGRNTGELFF. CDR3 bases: TGTGCCAGCAGTTACTCCCCAGGGCGGAACACCGGGGAGCTGTTTTTT.

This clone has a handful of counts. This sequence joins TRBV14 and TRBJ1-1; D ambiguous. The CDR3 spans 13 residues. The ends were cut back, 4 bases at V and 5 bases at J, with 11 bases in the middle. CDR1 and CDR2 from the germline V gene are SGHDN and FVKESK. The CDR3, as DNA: TGTGCCAGCAGCCGGGCAGGTACGACTGAAGCTTTCTTT. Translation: CASSRAGTTEAFF.

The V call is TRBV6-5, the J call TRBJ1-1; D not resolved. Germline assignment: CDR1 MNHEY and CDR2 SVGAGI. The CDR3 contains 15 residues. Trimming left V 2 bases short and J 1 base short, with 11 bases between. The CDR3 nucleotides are TGTGCCAGCAGTTACGCAAATCCAGGGAACACTGAAGCTTTCTTT. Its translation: CASSYANPGNTEAFF.

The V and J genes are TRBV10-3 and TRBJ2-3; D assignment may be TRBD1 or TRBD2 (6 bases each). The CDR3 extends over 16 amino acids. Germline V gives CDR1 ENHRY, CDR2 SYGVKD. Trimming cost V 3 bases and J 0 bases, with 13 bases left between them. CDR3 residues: CAISDSTGASTDTQYF. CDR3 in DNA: TGTGCCATCAGTGACTCGACGGGGGCTAGCACAGATACGCAGTATTTT.

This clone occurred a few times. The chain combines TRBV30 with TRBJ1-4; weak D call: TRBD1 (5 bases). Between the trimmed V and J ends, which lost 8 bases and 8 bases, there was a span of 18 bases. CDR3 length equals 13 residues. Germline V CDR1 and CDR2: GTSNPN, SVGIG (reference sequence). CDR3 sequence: CALLGTRGEKLFF. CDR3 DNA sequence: TGTGCCCTACTCGGGACCCGGGGAGAAAAACTGTTTTTT.

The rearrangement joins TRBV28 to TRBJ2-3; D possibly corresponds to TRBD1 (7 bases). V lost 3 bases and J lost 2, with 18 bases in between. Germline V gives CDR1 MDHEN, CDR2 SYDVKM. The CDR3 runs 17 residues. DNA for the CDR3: TGTGCCAGCAGTTTGGAGGGGACAGACTCATTCACAGATACGCAGTATTTT. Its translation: CASSLEGTDSFTDTQYF.

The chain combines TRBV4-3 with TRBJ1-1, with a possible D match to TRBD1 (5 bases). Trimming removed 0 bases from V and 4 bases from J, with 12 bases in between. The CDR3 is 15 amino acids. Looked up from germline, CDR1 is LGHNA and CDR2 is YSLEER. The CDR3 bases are TGCGCCAGCAGCCAAGATCCTGGGGGTGGCACTGAAGCTTTCTTT. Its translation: CASSQDPGGGTEAFF.

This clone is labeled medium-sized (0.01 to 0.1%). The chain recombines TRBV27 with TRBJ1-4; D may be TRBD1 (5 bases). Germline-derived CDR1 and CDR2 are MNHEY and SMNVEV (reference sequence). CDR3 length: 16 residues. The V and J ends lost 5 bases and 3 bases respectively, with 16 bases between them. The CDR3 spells CASSPLAAGSNEKLFF. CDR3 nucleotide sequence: TGTGCCAGCAGTCCCCTAGCGGCAGGGTCTAATGAAAAACTGTTTTTT.

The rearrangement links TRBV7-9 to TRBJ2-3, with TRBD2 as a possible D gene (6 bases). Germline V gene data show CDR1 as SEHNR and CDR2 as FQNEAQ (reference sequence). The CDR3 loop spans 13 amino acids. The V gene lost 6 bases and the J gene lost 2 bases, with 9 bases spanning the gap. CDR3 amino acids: CASSRELTDTQYF. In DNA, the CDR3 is TGTGCCAGCAGTCGGGAGCTCACAGATACGCAGTATTTT.

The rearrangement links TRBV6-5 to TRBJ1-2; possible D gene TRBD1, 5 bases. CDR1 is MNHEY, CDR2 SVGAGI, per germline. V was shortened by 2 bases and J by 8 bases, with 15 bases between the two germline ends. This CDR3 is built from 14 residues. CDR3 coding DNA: TGTGCCAGCAGTTACCAAGGAGGGGCCGGGGGCTACACCTTC. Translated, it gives CASSYQGGAGGYTF.

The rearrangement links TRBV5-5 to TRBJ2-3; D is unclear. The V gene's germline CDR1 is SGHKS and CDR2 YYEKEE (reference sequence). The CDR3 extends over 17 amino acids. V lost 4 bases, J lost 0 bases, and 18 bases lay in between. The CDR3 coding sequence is TGTGCCAGCAGCCCGGACCCCCGGAGCCTCAGCACAGATACGCAGTATTTT. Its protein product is CASSPDPRSLSTDTQYF.

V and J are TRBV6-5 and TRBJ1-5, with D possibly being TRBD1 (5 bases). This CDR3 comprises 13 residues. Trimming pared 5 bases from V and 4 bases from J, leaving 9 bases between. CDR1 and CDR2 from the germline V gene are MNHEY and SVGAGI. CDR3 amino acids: CASSIAGNQPQHF. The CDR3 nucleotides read TGTGCCAGCAGTATTGCAGGGAATCAGCCCCAGCATTTT.

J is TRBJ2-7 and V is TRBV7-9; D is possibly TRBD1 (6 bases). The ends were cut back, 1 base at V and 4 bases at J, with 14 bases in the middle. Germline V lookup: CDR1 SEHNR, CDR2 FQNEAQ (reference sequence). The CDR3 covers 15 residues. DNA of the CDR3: TGTGCCAGCAGCTTAGGCGAGGGGGAGAGGTACGAGCAGTACTTC. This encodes CASSLGEGERYEQYF.

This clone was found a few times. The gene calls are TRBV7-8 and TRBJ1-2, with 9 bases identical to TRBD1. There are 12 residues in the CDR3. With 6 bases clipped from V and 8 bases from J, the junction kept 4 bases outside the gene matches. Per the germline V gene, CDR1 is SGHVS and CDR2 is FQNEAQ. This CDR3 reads CASSSGTGGYTF. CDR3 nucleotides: TGTGCCAGCAGTTCCGGGACAGGGGGCTACACCTTC.

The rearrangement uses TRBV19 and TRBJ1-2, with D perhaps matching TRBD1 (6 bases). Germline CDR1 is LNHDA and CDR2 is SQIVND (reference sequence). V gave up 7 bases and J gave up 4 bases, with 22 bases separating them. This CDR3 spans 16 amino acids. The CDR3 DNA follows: TGTGCCAGTATCGCCGGGGGGGGCAGGGCCTCCTATGGCTACACCTTC. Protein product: CASIAGGGRASYGYTF.

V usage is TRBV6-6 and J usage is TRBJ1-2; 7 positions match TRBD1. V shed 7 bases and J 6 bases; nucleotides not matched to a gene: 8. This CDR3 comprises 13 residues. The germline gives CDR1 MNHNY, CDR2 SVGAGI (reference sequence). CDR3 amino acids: CASISTGENGYTF. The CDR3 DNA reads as TGTGCCAGCATTTCCACAGGGGAAAATGGCTACACCTTC.

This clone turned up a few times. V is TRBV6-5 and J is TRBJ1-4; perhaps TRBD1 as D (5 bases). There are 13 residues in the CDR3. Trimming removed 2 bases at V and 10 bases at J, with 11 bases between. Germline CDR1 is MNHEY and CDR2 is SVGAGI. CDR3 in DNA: TGTGCCAGCAGTTACAAATGGGGACTAAAACTGTTTTTT. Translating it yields CASSYKWGLKLFF.

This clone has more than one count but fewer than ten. CDR3 amino acids: CASRTGNTEAFF. In nucleotides, the CDR3 is TGTGCCAGCAGGACGGGGAACACTGAAGCTTTCTTT. V gene TRBV6-5 combines with J gene TRBJ1-1; D uncertain. In germline, CDR1 is MNHEY, CDR2 SVGAGI. Trimming cost V 6 bases and J 1 base, with 6 bases left between them. This CDR3 has 12 residues.